The 13 T cell receptor beta chains below were found in one sample sequenced in a study of blood T cell repertoires in COVID-19. Assay: immunoSEQ multiplex PCR; the TCRdb copy retains only in-frame clones and omits some. The top ten clones hold 4.8% of a sample with about 170,000 clones, 92% of them seen once. The specimen sequenced was peripheral blood. These receptors all stem from a man aged 25-45 years with COVID-19, enrolled during active disease.

This clone was seen only once. J is TRBJ2-7 and V is TRBV29-1; D might be TRBD1 (5 bases). CDR1 is SQVTM, CDR2 ANQGSEA, per germline. Trimming pared 3 bases from V and 5 bases from J, leaving 8 bases between. This CDR3 contains 11 residues. The CDR3 spells CSVDDRDEQYF. CDR3 nucleotides: TGCAGCGTTGACGACAGAGACGAGCAGTACTTC.

The chain employs TRBV28 and TRBJ2-6; 8 nucleotides match TRBD1. The length of the CDR3 is 17 residues. Trimming took 5 bases from V and 4 from J; bases not matched to a gene: 10. Germline assignment: CDR1 MDHEN and CDR2 SYDVKM. This chain's CDR3 is CASSPQGASDGANVLTF. CDR3 sequence (DNA): TGTGCCAGCAGTCCGCAGGGGGCCTCGGACGGGGCCAACGTCCTGACTTTC.

The chain is built from TRBV5-1 and TRBJ1-3; D is unresolved. The V gene's germline CDR1 is SGHRS and CDR2 YFSETQ. The CDR3 extends over 14 amino acids. Deletions cut 0 bases from V and 1 base from J, with 5 bases between. In DNA, the CDR3 is TGCGCCAGCAGCTTGGGGGAGTCTGGAAACACCATATATTTT. Amino acids: CASSLGESGNTIYF. The complete variable domain, with remaining parts taken from reference TRBV5-1 and TRBJ1-3, reads KAGVTQTPRYLIKTRGQQVTLSCSPISGHRSVSWYQQTPGQGLQFLFEYFSETQRNKGNFPGRFSGRQFSNSRSEMNVSTLELGDSALYLCASSLGESGNTIYFGEGSWLTVV.

This clone was recorded only once. The CDR3 DNA is TGTGCCAGCAGCTTAGACAGGGAGATATGGCATCAGCCCCAGCATTTT. Translating it yields CASSLDREIWHQPQHF. The J gene is TRBJ1-5, the V gene TRBV7-2; tentative D call: TRBD1 (6 bases). There are 16 residues in the CDR3. Germline CDR1 is SGHTA and CDR2 is FQGNSA. Between the trimmed V and J ends, which lost 1 base and 5 bases, there was a span of 15 bases. Together with reference TRBV7-2 and TRBJ1-5, the CDR3 gives the full variable domain: GAGVSQSPSNKVTEKGKDVELRCDPISGHTALYWYRQSLGQGLEFLIYFQGNSAPDKSGLPSDRFSAERTGGSVSTLTIQRTQQEDSAVYLCASSLDREIWHQPQHFGDGTRLSIL.

This chain connects TRBV12-5 to TRBJ1-2; tentatively, D is TRBD1 (5 bases). CDR1 is LGHNT and CDR2 is FRNRAP in the germline V gene. Trimming pared 5 bases from V and 4 bases from J, leaving 14 bases between. The CDR3 runs to 14 residues. CDR3 residues: CASGIQGSGYGYTF. CDR3 bases: TGTGCTAGTGGTATTCAGGGTTCCGGCTATGGCTACACCTTC.

This chain uses TRBV7-3 with TRBJ1-1; 10 bases agree with TRBD1. J lost 3 bases, V lost 5 bases, and 6 bases had no gene match. This CDR3 spans 15 amino acids. In germline, CDR1 is SGHTA, CDR2 FQGTGA. Here the CDR3 reads CASSVTGGTYTEAFF. As DNA, the CDR3 is TGTGCCAGCAGCGTGACAGGGGGCACTTACACTGAAGCTTTCTTT.

The V call is TRBV30, the J call TRBJ1-5, with a possible D match to TRBD1 (6 bases). Germline CDR1 and CDR2: GTSNPN and SVGIG (reference sequence). The germline V and J ends were trimmed by 0 bases and 5 bases, with 8 bases remaining between them. This CDR3 comprises 13 residues. CDR3 nucleotides: TGTGCCTGGAGTGTACAGGGAGATCAGCCCCAGCATTTT. Translated, it gives CAWSVQGDQPQHF.

The chain has TRBV16 and TRBJ1-1, with TRBD1 as a possible D gene (5 bases). V was cut by 2 bases and J by 1 base, with 8 bases left in between. The germline V gene has CDR1 KGHSY and CDR2 FQNENV. The CDR3 has 14 residues. CDR3 sequence: CASSQSGANTEAFF. CDR3 nucleotide sequence: TGTGCCAGCAGCCAAAGTGGGGCGAACACTGAAGCTTTCTTT.

The chain links TRBV4-1 to TRBJ2-1; D not resolved. V was trimmed by 0 bases and J by 11 bases, leaving 8 bases between them. The CDR3 contains 12 residues. The germline V gene encodes CDR1 MGHRA and CDR2 YSYEKL. CDR3 region: CASSQDNSKQFF. CDR3 DNA sequence: TGCGCCAGCAGCCAAGACAATTCCAAGCAGTTCTTC.

This chain joins TRBV4-3 and TRBJ2-4, with a weak D call TRBD1 (6 bases). There are 15 residues in the CDR3. V was cut by 3 bases and J by 3 bases, with 12 bases left in between. Germline-derived CDR1 and CDR2 are LGHNA and YSLEER. Here the CDR3 reads CASSHRTDGKNIQYF. The CDR3 DNA sequence: TGCGCCAGCAGCCATCGGACAGACGGCAAAAACATTCAGTACTTC.

V usage is TRBV7-2 and J usage is TRBJ2-7, with a tentative D call TRBD2 (6 bases). V gave up 5 bases and J gave up 3 bases, with 17 bases separating them. The CDR3 runs 15 residues. In germline, CDR1 is SGHTA, CDR2 FQGNSA. CDR3 sequence reads: CASSAISGSLYEQYF. The CDR3 DNA reads as TGTGCCAGCAGCGCGATCTCCGGGAGTCTCTACGAGCAGTACTTC.

V usage is TRBV3-1 (or the pseudogene TRBV3-2) and J usage is TRBJ2-3; 12 bases are a match to TRBD2. CDR3 length: 15 amino acids. Germline loops: CDR1 LGHDT, CDR2 YNNKEL (reference sequence). V lost 3 bases and J lost 3; bases outside the gene matches: 1. As DNA, the CDR3 is TGTGCCAGCAGCCAGGGGACTAGCGGGACAGATACGCAGTATTTT. Amino acid sequence: CASSQGTSGTDTQYF.

The chain employs TRBV19 and TRBJ1-2; 7 positions agree with TRBD1. V lost 4 bases to trimming and J lost 5 bases; unmatched junction nucleotides: 10. CDR3 length: 15 residues. CDR1 is LNHDA and CDR2 is SQIVND in the germline V gene (reference sequence). CDR3 sequence: CASSTLLGQPYGYTF. DNA of the CDR3: TGTGCCAGTAGTACCCTCCTGGGACAGCCATATGGCTACACCTTC.